The clone carrying this TCR beta chain was observed at least ten times. Its antigen is as yet unknown. TCRdb independently ran MiXCR on the 5' RACE reads; one entry per CDR3 protein. The profile covers 200,000 to 250,000 distinct CDR3 sequences, with approximately 3% appearing a single time and roughly 3% taken by the ten largest. Between the trimmed V and J ends, which lost 0 bases and 4 bases, there was a span of 9 bases. Germline CDR1 reads SEHNR; CDR2 reads FQNEAQ (reference sequence). CDR3 length equals 14 residues. This sample stems from a study of T cells after yellow fever vaccination. Regarding the study as a whole: Weaker in magnitude, the secondary response showed a faster peak on day 5 versus 15. Abundant clonotypes from the bulk population could get into FACS-sorted repertoires as contaminants. The booster response re-showed most primary clones: 96% CD4, around 87% CD8.

V is TRBV7-9 and J is TRBJ2-5; D gene ambiguous. This TCR was recovered from a man between 18 and 29 years old who received the YFV17D yellow fever vaccine. The sample in question was CD4+ T cells sorted from PBMCs, obtained 10 days after the yellow fever booster vaccination. The CDR3 sequence: CASSLAPSPETQYF. The CDR3 nucleotides read TGTGCCAGCAGCTTAGCCCCCTCCCCAGAGACCCAGTACTTC.